This T cell receptor (beta chain) was found in a study of blood T cells in healthy people across ages. CDR3 length equals 14 residues. Trimming took 3 bases from V and 8 from J, leaving 14 bases between them. Germline V gene data show CDR1 as MNHEY and CDR2 as SVGAGI. Sample-barcoded 5' priming and a J-beta primer mix drove a second PCR of roughly 6 to 12 cycles. Researchers report that a template-switch adaptor with 12 random nucleotides tagged each cDNA molecule. Via MiXCR, TCRdb re-called the 5' RACE reads, giving one row per CDR3 protein. The sample lists 1.5 million to 2 million distinct CDR3 sequences, 30% to 40% seen once, with roughly 23% in the top ten.

The TCR originated in a human donor in good health. Sequencing input: blood. This rearrangement joins TRBV6-5 to TRBJ2-1; D not certain. CDR3: CASSYPTLSDEQFF. The CDR3 DNA reads TGTGCCAGCAGTTATCCCACACTGAGTGATGAGCAGTTCTTC.